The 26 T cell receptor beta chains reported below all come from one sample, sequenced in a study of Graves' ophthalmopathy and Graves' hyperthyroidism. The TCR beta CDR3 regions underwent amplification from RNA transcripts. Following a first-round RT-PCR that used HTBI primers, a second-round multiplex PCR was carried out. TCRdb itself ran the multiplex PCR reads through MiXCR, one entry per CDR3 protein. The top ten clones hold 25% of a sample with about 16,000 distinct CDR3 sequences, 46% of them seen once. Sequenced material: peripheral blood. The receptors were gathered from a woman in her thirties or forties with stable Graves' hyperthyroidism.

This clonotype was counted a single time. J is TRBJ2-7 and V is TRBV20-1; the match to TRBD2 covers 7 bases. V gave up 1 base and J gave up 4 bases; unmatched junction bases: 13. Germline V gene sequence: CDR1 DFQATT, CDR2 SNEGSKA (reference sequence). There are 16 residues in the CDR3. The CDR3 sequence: CSARGGVGGSKYEQYF. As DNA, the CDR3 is TGCAGTGCTAGAGGGGGAGTGGGCGGGAGTAAGTACGAGCAGTACTTC.

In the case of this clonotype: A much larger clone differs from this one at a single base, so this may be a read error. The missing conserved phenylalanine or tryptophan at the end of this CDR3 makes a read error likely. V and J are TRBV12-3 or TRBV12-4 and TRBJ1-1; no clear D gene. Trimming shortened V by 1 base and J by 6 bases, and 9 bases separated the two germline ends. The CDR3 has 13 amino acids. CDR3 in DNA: TGTGCCAGCAGTTTAGTCTTAGCGGCTGAAGCTTTCGTT. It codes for CASSLVLAAEAFV.

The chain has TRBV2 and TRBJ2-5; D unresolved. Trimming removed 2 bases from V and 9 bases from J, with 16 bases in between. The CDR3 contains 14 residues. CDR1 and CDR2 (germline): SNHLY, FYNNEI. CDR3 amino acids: CASSEWGSNQPQYF. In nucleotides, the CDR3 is TGTGCCAGCAGTGAATGGGGTAGCAATCAGCCCCAGTACTTC.

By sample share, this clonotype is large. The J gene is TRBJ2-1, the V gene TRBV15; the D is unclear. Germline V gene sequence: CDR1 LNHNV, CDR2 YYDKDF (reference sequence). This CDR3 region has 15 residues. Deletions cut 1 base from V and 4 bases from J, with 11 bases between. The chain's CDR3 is CATSRVLGLYNEQFF. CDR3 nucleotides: TGTGCCACCAGCAGAGTCTTAGGGTTATACAATGAGCAGTTCTTC.

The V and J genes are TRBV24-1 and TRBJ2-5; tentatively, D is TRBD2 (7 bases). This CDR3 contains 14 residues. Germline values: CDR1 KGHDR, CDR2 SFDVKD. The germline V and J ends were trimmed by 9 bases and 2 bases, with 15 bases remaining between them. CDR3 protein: CATGGGGWQETQYF. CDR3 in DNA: TGTGCCACCGGGGGCGGGGGATGGCAAGAGACCCAGTACTTC.

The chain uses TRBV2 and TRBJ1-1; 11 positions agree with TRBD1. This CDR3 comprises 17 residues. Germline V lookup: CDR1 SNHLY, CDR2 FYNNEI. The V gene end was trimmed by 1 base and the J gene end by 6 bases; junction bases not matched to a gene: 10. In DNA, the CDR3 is TGTGCCAGCAGTGAAGGGGAGGGACAGGGGGGACTTCCTGAAGCTTTCTTT. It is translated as CASSEGEGQGGLPEAFF. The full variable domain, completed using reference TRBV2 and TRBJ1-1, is EPEVTQTPSHQVTQMGQEVILRCVPISNHLYFYWYRQILGQKVEFLVSFYNNEISEKSEIFDDQFSVERPDGSNFTLKIRSTKLEDSAMYFCASSEGEGQGGLPEAFFGQGTRLTVV.

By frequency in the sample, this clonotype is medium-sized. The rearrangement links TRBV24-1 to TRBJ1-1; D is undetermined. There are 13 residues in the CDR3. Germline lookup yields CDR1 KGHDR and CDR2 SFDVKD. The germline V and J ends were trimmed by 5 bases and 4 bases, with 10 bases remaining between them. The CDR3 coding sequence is TGTGCCACCAGTGGTGGGGTTGGCACTGAAGCTTTCTTT. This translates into CATSGGVGTEAFF.

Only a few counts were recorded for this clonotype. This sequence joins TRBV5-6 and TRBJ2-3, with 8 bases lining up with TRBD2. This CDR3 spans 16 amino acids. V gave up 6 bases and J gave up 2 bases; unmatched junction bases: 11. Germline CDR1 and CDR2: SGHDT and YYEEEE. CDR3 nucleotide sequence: TGTGCCAGCAACGTGTTCGGCGGGGGGTCCACAGATACGCAGTATTTT. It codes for CASNVFGGGSTDTQYF. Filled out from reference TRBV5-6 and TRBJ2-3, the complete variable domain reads DAGVTQSPTHLIKTRGQQVTLRCSPKSGHDTVSWYQQALGQGPQFIFQYYEEEERQRGNFPDRFSGHQFPNYSSELNVNALLLGDSALYLCASNVFGGGSTDTQYFGPGTRLTVL.

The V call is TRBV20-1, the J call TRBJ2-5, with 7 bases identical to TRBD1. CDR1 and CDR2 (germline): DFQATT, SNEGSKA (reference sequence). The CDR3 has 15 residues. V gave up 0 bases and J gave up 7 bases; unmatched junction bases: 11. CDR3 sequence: CSARDLVRPGGTQYF. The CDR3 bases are TGCAGTGCTAGAGATCTAGTCAGACCAGGGGGGACCCAGTACTTC.

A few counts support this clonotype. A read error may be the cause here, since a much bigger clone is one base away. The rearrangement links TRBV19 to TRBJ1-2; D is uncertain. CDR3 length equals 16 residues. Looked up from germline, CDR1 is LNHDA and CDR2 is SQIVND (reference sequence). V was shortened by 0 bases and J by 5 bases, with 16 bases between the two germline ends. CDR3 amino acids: CASSIDTGSWRYGYTF. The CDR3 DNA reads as TGTGCCAGTAGTATAGATACCGGCAGTTGGAGGTATGGCTACACCTTC.

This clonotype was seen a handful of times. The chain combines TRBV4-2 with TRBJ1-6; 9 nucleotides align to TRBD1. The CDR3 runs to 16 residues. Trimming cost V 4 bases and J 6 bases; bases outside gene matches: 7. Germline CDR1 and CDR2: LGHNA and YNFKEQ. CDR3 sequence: CASSLEGTGTNSPLHF. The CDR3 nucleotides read TGTGCCAGCAGCCTAGAGGGGACAGGGACTAATTCACCCCTCCACTTT.

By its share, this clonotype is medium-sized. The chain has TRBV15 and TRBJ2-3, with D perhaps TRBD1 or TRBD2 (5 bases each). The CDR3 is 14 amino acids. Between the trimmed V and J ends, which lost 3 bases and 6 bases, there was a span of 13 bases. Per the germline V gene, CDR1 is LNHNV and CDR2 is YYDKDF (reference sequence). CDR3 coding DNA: TGTGCCACCAGCAGGGACTTAGGGGCGGATACGCAGTATTTT. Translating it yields CATSRDLGADTQYF.

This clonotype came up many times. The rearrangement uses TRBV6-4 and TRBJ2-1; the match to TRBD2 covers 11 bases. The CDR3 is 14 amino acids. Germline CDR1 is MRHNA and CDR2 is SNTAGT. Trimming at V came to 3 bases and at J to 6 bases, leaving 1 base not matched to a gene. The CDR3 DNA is TGTGCCAGCAGTGAGGGGACTAGCGGCAATGAGCAGTTCTTC. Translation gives CASSEGTSGNEQFF.

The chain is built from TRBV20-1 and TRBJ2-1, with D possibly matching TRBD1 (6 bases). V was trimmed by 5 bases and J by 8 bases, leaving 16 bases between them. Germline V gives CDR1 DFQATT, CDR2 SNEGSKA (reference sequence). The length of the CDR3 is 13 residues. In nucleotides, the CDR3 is TGCAGTGCTCTCCCCCAGGGGACGGATGAGCAGTTCTTC. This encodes CSALPQGTDEQFF.

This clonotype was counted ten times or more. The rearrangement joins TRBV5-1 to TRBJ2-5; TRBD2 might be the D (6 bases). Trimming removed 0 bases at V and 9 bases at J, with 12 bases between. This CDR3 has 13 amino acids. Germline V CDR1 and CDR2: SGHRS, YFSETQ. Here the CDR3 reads CASSLGTRGAQYF. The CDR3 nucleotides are TGCGCCAGCAGCTTGGGTACCCGCGGGGCCCAGTACTTC.

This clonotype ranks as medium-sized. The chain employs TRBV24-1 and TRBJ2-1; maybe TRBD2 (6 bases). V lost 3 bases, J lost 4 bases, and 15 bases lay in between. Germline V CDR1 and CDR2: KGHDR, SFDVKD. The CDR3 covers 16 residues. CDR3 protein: CATSDPMGGGYNEQFF. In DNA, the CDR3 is TGTGCCACCAGTGATCCGATGGGGGGAGGATACAATGAGCAGTTCTTC.

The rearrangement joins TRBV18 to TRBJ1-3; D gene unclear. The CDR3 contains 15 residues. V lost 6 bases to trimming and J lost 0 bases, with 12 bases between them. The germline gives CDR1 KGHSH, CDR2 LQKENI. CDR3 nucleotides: TGTGCCAGCTCTCTGACCTTTACCTCTGGAAACACCATATATTTT. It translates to CASSLTFTSGNTIYF.

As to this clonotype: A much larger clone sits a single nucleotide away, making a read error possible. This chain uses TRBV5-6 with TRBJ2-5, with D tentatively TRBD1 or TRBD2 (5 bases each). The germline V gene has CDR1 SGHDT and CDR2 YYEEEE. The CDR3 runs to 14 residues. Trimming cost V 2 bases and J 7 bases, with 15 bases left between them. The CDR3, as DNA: TGTGCCAGCAGCTTAGTTCGGGGTGGGGGGACCCAGTACTTC. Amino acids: CASSLVRGGGTQYF.

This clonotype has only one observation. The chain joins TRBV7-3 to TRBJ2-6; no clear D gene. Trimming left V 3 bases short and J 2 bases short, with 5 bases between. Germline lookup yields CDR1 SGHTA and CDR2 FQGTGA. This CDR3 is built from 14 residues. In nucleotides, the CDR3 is TGTGCCAGCAGCTTTGGGCCTGGGGCCAACGTCCTGACTTTC. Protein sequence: CASSFGPGANVLTF.

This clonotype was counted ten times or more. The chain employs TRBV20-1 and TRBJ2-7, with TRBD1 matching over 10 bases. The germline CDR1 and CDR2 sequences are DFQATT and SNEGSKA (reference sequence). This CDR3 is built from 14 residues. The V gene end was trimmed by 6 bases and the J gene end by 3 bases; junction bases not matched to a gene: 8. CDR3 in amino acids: CSATSGTGDYEQYF. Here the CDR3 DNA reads TGCAGTGCCACCTCCGGGACAGGGGACTACGAGCAGTACTTC.

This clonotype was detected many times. For the CDR3, the DNA is TGCGCCAGCGGCTATGCAGGGCAGCATGAGCAGTTCTTC. Protein: CASGYAGQHEQFF. This chain connects TRBV5-1 to TRBJ2-1, with D maybe TRBD1 (5 bases). This CDR3 has 13 amino acids. The V gene lost 7 bases and the J gene lost 8 bases, with 16 bases spanning the gap. Germline CDR1 reads SGHRS; CDR2 reads YFSETQ.

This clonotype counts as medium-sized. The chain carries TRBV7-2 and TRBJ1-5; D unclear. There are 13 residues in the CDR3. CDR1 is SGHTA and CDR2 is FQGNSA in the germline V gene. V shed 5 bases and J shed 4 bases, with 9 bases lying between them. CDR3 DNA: TGTGCCAGCAGCACCTTTCTGAATCAGCCCCAGCATTTT. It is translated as CASSTFLNQPQHF.

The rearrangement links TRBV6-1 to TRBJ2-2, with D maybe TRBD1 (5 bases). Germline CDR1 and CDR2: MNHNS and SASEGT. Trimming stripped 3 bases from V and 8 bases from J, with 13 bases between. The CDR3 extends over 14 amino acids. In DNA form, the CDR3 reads TGTGCCAGCAGTGAGCGTCAGGGATCAGGGGAGCTGTTTTTT. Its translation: CASSERQGSGELFF.

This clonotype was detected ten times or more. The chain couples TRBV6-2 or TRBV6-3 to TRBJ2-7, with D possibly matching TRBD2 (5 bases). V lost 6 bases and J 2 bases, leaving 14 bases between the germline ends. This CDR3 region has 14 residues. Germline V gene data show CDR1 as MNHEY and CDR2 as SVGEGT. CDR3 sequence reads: CASSPQAEAYEQYF. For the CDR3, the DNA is TGTGCCAGCAGCCCCCAGGCGGAGGCCTACGAGCAGTACTTC.

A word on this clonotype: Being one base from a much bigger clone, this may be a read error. The CDR3 coding sequence is TGTGCCAGCAGCGCCCCGGGACTAGGCTACAATGAGCAGTACTTC. It encodes CASSAPGLGYNEQYF. The chain combines TRBV5-6 with TRBJ2-1; 8 bases match TRBD2. The J call may be faulty, since TRBJ2-7 better matches the DNA end. Germline lookup yields CDR1 SGHDT and CDR2 YYEEEE. CDR3 length equals 15 residues.

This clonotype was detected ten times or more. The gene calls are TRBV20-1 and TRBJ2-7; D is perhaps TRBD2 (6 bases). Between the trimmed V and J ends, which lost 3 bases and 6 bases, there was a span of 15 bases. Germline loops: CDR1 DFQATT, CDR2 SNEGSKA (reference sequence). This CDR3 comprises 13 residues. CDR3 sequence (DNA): TGCAGTGCTAGGACTAGTTTGGCAAGCGAGCAGTACTTC. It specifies CSARTSLASEQYF.